Given below is one TCR beta chain in context. The clone's antigen remains unknown. There are no base qualities to consult, and no much larger clone falls within one base. Using the deep immunoSEQ assay, multiplex PCR amplified TCR CDR3 regions from genomic DNA. Extracted genomic DNA from each cell subset was distributed evenly across all wells of several immunoSEQ 96-well plates, and each plate was treated as a replicate. Each replicate PCR for sorted subsets received about 200 ng genomic DNA, equal to 30,000 or so T cell genomes. Purified libraries were quantified with a Qubit 3.0 fluorometer, sized on a Bioanalyzer 2100, and re-quantified with the KAPA Library Quantification kit. Every immunoSEQ 96-well plate was sequenced on a separate single-read 150-cycle Illumina NextSeq 550 flow cell. On the study's bioinformatics: Because the immunoSEQ output included only junctional sequences and no quality scores, the filtering could not be the same as the filtering used for full-length reads. To assign V/J genes and CDR3, sequences were annotated using PyIR, a Python wrapper for IgBLAST v1.9, with IMGT germline references. Reads were removed for weak V/J assignments (E-value above 1e-6), missing CDR3, stop codons, out-of-frame junctions, or ambiguous translated residues. V3J clonotypes were defined as sequences sharing an identical inferred V gene, J gene, and CDR3 amino acid sequence. Percentage overlap between repertoires was calculated by dividing the number of shared unique clonotypes by the size of the smaller repertoire. Repertoire richness was assessed with RTK rarefaction, the Chao1 estimator, and Recon v2.1 estimates of unobserved clonotypes. For all TCRbeta clonotypes obtained by the gDNA method from a handful of donors, generation probabilities were computed with OLGA. TCRdb obtained this table from immuneACCESS and retained in-frame rearrangements with V and J assigned. These tables miss some clones; where compared with another copy, unresolved V genes account for less than half of the shortfall, and the remainder is unexplained. V and J calls and clone size follow that table, whereas D and trimming were derived from the DNA. The sample includes fewer than 200,000 clones, with over 80% observed a single time. About 0.07% of the sample lies in the top ten.

The donors were healthy, HIV-negative adults with no recently reported acute infections or vaccinations. Every donor was a Caucasian adult residing in Nashville, Tennessee, USA. Magnetic negative selection was used to enrich CD4+ T cells, after which naive cells were positively selected on CD45RA and the negative fraction became the memory subset. Blood was collected by leukapheresis, and PBMCs were isolated by Ficoll-Histopaque density gradient centrifugation and then cryopreserved in liquid nitrogen vapor phase. Analytical flow cytometry was used to check the purity and quantity of each magnetically sorted T cell population. From each sorted fraction, genomic DNA was isolated and quantified by UV absorbance on a Nanodrop 2000c. The CDR3, cysteine through phenylalanine, is 11 amino acids long. This entry keeps only the CDR3 DNA: 33 bases, framed from base 1. Relative to germline, V is 5 bases shorter and J is 8 bases shorter, with 9 bases between their ends. The germline V gene (reference sequence) yields LNHDA for CDR1 and SQIVND for CDR2.

This sample was included in a study of shared clonotypes between healthy human individuals (dated by TCRdb to the early 2020s). General notes on the study: A couple of women and a few men aged 18 to 49 years were included in the cohort. Leukapheresis yielded between about 0.9 and 9.5 billion PBMCs per donor. Blood TCR repertoires of about five healthy adults were deeply sequenced to estimate repertoire size and the extent of clonotype sharing between individuals. Per donor, three plates each were used for CD4 naive and CD4 memory, two for CD8 naive, and one for CD8 memory. To increase sequencing depth and limit assay-specific biases, different laboratories used diverse techniques to prepare libraries and sequence TCR repertoires. General findings and caveats noted by the study authors: Based on pairwise subsampling, the degree of clonotype sharing among donors was expected to be affected by sequencing depth. Because the study included a small number of donors, the genetic and exposure-history diversity represented was limited. About 5% of naive CD4, 3% to 3.5% of naive CD8, around 2.3% of memory CD4, and 0.35% to 0.4% of memory CD8 clonotypes were shared across four donors. Incomplete sequencing was indicated by rarefaction of sorted-subset datasets, despite the large sequencing depth. Sampling was restricted to blood, and TCR repertoires in tissue are likely to differ from TCR repertoires in blood. Naive subsets generally had larger estimated clonotype richness than memory subsets did. Clonotypes shared by all four sorted-subset donors showed higher generation probabilities than non-shared clonotypes.

The sequence is built from TRBV19 and TRBJ1-1, with no confidently assigned D gene. Sequencing used naive CD4+ T cells sorted from blood. The cell subset or site label, as the study defines it: CD45RA+ positively selected. The TCR comes from a woman aged 25 to 39 in good health. The CDR3 is CASSFHWEAFF. The nucleotide sequence reads TGTGCCAGTAGTTTCCACTGGGAAGCTTTCTTT.